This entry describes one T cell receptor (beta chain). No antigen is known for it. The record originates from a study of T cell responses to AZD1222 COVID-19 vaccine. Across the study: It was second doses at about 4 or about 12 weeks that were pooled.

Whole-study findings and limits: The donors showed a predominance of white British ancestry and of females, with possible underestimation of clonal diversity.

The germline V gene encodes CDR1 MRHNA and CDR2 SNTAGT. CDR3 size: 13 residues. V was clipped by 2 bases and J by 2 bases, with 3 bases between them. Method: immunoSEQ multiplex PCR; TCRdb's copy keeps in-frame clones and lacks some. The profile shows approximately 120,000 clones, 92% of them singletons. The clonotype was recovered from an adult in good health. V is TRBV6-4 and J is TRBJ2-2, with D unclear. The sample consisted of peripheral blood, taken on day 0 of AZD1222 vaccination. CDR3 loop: CASSDKNTGELFF. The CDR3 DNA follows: TGTGCCAGCAGTGACAAAAACACCGGGGAGCTGTTTTTT.